The 22 T cell receptor beta chains reported below all come from one sample, sequenced in a study of shared clonotypes between healthy human individuals. The assay was immunoSEQ multiplex PCR, and TCRdb's table has in-frame clones only and misses some. Here the sample spans some 2,100,000 clones, under 97% being singletons. The sample consisted of naive CD4+ T cells sorted from blood. This sample's subset: CD45RA+ positively selected. Every receptor here comes from a man between 18 and 35 years old in good health.

This chain links TRBV2 with TRBJ1-4; D may be TRBD1 (6 bases). V was clipped by 4 bases and J by 7 bases, with 13 bases between them. Germline CDR1 is SNHLY and CDR2 is FYNNEI. This CDR3 contains 14 residues. The CDR3 DNA reads as TGTGCCAGCAGTGTTAACACAGGGAGTGAAAAACTGTTTTTT. It encodes CASSVNTGSEKLFF.

CDR3 protein: CASSGGQGDPEAFF. The DNA of the CDR3 is TGTGCCAGCAGTGGGGGACAGGGGGATCCTGAAGCTTTCTTT. This rearrangement joins TRBV2 to TRBJ1-1, with TRBD1 identical over 11 bases. This CDR3 contains 14 residues. J lost 6 bases, V lost 4 bases, and 4 bases had no gene match. Germline V lookup: CDR1 SNHLY, CDR2 FYNNEI.

J is TRBJ2-1 and V is TRBV29-1, with unresolved D. Trimming removed 1 base at V and 5 bases at J, with 12 bases between. Per the germline V gene, CDR1 is SQVTM and CDR2 is ANQGSEA. This CDR3 spans 14 amino acids. The CDR3 DNA sequence: TGCAGCGTTGAAGTTCGGCCGGCTAACAATGAGCAGTTCTTC. Protein sequence: CSVEVRPANNEQFF.

The J gene is TRBJ2-7, the V gene TRBV6-1; 7 nucleotides line up with TRBD2. The CDR3 extends over 14 amino acids. The V segment lost 6 bases and the J segment 3 bases; nucleotides outside the gene matches: 8. Germline-derived CDR1 and CDR2 are MNHNS and SASEGT. This chain's CDR3 is CASSREGPSYEQYF. CDR3 sequence (DNA): TGTGCCAGCAGCAGGGAGGGGCCTAGCTACGAGCAGTACTTC.

This sequence joins TRBV11-2 and TRBJ2-1; 8 nucleotides agree with TRBD2. CDR3 size: 18 residues. Germline lookup yields CDR1 SGHAT and CDR2 FQNNGV. The trim removed 0 bases at V and 5 bases at J, leaving 12 bases unmatched. The CDR3 loop is CASSLDWVRREENNEQFF. The DNA for the CDR3 is TGTGCCAGCAGCTTAGATTGGGTGAGGCGGGAGGAAAACAATGAGCAGTTCTTC.

In its sample, this clone was seen once. The rearrangement links TRBV6-1 to TRBJ2-2; 12 positions agree with TRBD1. Germline CDR1 and CDR2: MNHNS and SASEGT. After removal of 6 bases from V and 5 bases from J, the junction contained 4 bases not matched to a gene. This CDR3 has 15 amino acids. The CDR3 spells CASSKGQGATGELFF. As DNA, the CDR3 is TGTGCCAGCAGCAAGGGACAGGGGGCGACCGGGGAGCTGTTTTTT.

V gene TRBV5-4 combines with J gene TRBJ2-3, with D hard to call. The CDR3 has 13 amino acids. Germline CDR1 is SGHNT and CDR2 is YYREEE (reference sequence). Trimming pared 1 base from V and 2 bases from J, leaving 5 bases between. The CDR3 region is CASSLPITDTQYF. The CDR3 nucleotides read TGTGCCAGCAGCTTGCCCATCACAGATACGCAGTATTTT.

The chain links TRBV5-4 to TRBJ2-7, with TRBD1 matching over 9 bases. The V gene's germline CDR1 is SGHNT and CDR2 YYREEE (reference sequence). There are 16 residues in the CDR3. The V segment lost 0 bases and the J segment 2 bases; nucleotides outside the gene matches: 6. This CDR3 reads CASSLVTGGPAYEQYF. For the CDR3, the DNA is TGTGCCAGCAGCTTGGTAACAGGGGGCCCTGCCTACGAGCAGTACTTC.

This clone was seen a handful of times. The CDR3 loop reads CASSQAGVTNSPLHF. Written as DNA, the CDR3 is TGCGCCAGCAGCCAGGCGGGTGTGACAAATTCACCCCTCCACTTT. This rearrangement joins TRBV4-1 to TRBJ1-6; D not certain. The ends were cut back, 3 bases at V and 7 bases at J, with 13 bases in the middle. The germline CDR1 and CDR2 sequences are MGHRA and YSYEKL. This CDR3 contains 15 residues.

This clone was detected only a few times. Distinct nucleotide sequences in the sample also encode this CDR3. The chain combines TRBV4-1 with TRBJ2-2; TRBD1 matches 10 bases. V lost 2 bases to trimming and J lost 2 bases; unmatched junction nucleotides: 2. This CDR3 spans 16 amino acids. Per germline, CDR1 MGHRA and CDR2 YSYEKL. The CDR3, as DNA: TGCGCCAGCAGCCAATGGACAGGGGGTAACACCGGGGAGCTGTTTTTT. Translation: CASSQWTGGNTGELFF.

The CDR3: CASSEIPASGRADTQYF. The CDR3 region has the DNA TGCGCCAGCTCCGAGATCCCCGCTAGCGGGAGGGCAGATACGCAGTATTTT. J is TRBJ2-3 and V is TRBV4-1; 12 bases are shared with TRBD2. Per the germline V gene, CDR1 is MGHRA and CDR2 is YSYEKL. This CDR3 spans 17 amino acids. V shed 8 bases, J shed 4 bases, and the junction held 13 bases outside the gene matches.

The rearrangement joins TRBV18 to TRBJ2-7; D is undetermined. The germline V gene has CDR1 KGHSH and CDR2 LQKENI. V was clipped by 4 bases and J by 1 base, with 8 bases between them. This CDR3 is 13 amino acids long. CDR3 loop: CASSQGISYEQYF. In DNA form, the CDR3 reads TGTGCCAGCTCACAAGGGATTTCCTACGAGCAGTACTTC.

Worth noting for this clone: This CDR3 is also generated by other DNA sequences in the sample. The rearrangement joins TRBV6-5 to TRBJ1-2; 10 bases map to TRBD1. V shed 4 bases, J shed 4 bases, and the junction held 0 bases outside the gene matches. The length of the CDR3 is 13 residues. Germline loops: CDR1 MNHEY, CDR2 SVGAGI. Written as DNA, the CDR3 is TGTGCCAGCAGTTGGGACAGGGGCTATGGCTACACCTTC. It translates to CASSWDRGYGYTF.

The V call is TRBV7-2, the J call TRBJ1-6; D not resolved. Per the germline V gene, CDR1 is SGHTA and CDR2 is FQGNSA. The V end lost 4 bases, the J end lost 10 bases, and 17 bases lay between the germline ends. The CDR3 is 15 residues long. This CDR3 is CASSSWAESGSPLHF. Here the CDR3 DNA reads TGTGCCAGCAGCTCTTGGGCCGAGAGTGGGTCACCCCTCCACTTT.

The V gene is TRBV5-1, the J gene TRBJ1-3; maybe TRBD1 (5 bases). The CDR3 extends over 15 amino acids. Per germline, CDR1 SGHRS and CDR2 YFSETQ. Trimming stripped 4 bases from V and 0 bases from J, with 11 bases between. The CDR3 reads CASSDRTSSGNTIYF. CDR3 in DNA: TGCGCCAGCAGCGACAGAACATCCTCTGGAAACACCATATATTTT.

This CDR3 reads CASSASLSGIYGYTF. In DNA, the CDR3 is TGTGCCAGCAGTGCCTCACTATCAGGGATCTATGGCTACACCTTC. The chain recombines TRBV6-1 with TRBJ1-2, with D perhaps TRBD1 (5 bases). Deletions cut 4 bases from V and 4 bases from J, with 16 bases between. Germline CDR1 is MNHNS and CDR2 is SASEGT. This CDR3 has 15 residues.

Concerning this clone: The junction does not match germline at one end; this may be a read error. The chain carries TRBV29-1 and TRBJ2-1; D call uncertain. This CDR3 spans 11 amino acids. Germline V gives CDR1 SQVTM, CDR2 ANQGSEA. The CDR3 protein is CSVGSDNEQFF. The CDR3 region has the DNA TGCAGCGTTGGCTCCGACAATGAGCAGTTCTTC.

The rearrangement uses TRBV19 and TRBJ1-4; 8 bases agree with TRBD1. The germline V gene has CDR1 LNHDA and CDR2 SQIVND (reference sequence). The CDR3 contains 15 residues. With 7 bases clipped from V and 5 bases from J, the junction kept 9 bases outside the gene matches. CDR3 DNA: TGTGCCAGTATTCTCAACAGGGGGAGAAATGAAAAACTGTTTTTT. Its protein product is CASILNRGRNEKLFF.

This chain joins TRBV9 and TRBJ1-4; no definite D call. Trimming pared 3 bases from V and 0 bases from J, leaving 15 bases between. CDR3 length: 17 residues. Germline V gives CDR1 SGDLS, CDR2 YYNGEE. The CDR3 region has the DNA TGTGCCAGCAGCGCGTCTCAGGCGGTAGCAACTAATGAAAAACTGTTTTTT. It codes for CASSASQAVATNEKLFF.

The chain uses TRBV5-1 and TRBJ2-3, with 8 bases lining up with TRBD2. The CDR3 has 16 amino acids. Germline V lookup: CDR1 SGHRS, CDR2 YFSETQ. The V gene end was trimmed by 4 bases and the J gene end by 2 bases; junction bases not matched to a gene: 9. The DNA of the CDR3 is TGCGCCAGCAGCGAGATGGCGGGGGGCCTCACAGATACGCAGTATTTT. Translated, it gives CASSEMAGGLTDTQYF.

The V call is TRBV30, the J call TRBJ1-4; D call uncertain. Between the trimmed V and J ends, which lost 1 base and 6 bases, there was a span of 12 bases. Germline assignment: CDR1 GTSNPN and CDR2 SVGIG (reference sequence). The CDR3 runs 14 residues. This CDR3 is CAWSGIPRDEKLFF. CDR3 coding DNA: TGTGCCTGGAGTGGAATACCTAGGGATGAAAAACTGTTTTTT.

The chain carries TRBV9 and TRBJ2-7; possibly TRBD1 for D (6 bases). The V gene's germline CDR1 is SGDLS and CDR2 YYNGEE. The CDR3 covers 15 residues. With 4 bases removed from V and 1 base from J, the gap between germline ends came to 15 bases. The CDR3 loop is CASSPSDRKSYEQYF. The DNA of the CDR3 is TGTGCCAGCAGCCCCTCCGACAGGAAATCCTACGAGCAGTACTTC.